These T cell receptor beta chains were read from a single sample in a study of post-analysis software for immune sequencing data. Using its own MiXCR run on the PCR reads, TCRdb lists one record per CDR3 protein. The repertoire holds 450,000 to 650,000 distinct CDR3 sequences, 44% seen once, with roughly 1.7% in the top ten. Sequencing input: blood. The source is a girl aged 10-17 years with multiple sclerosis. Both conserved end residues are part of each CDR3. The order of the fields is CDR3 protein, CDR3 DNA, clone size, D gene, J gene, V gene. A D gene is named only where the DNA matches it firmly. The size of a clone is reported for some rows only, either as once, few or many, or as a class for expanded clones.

CASSSTRGRETQYF,TGTGCCAGCAGCTCTACTCGGGGGCGAGAGACCCAGTACTTC,NA,NA,TRBJ2-5,TRBV7-2
CASSLVGAYGYTF,TGCGCCAGCAGCTTGGTGGGGGCCTATGGCTACACCTTC,few,NA,TRBJ1-2,TRBV5-1
CASSRPEGTGEPFF,TGTGCCAGCAGTAGACCCGAGGGGACCGGGGAGCCGTTTTTT,NA,NA,TRBJ2-2,TRBV6-6
CAIRGGASYEQYF,TGTGCCATCAGAGGAGGGGCCTCCTACGAGCAGTACTTC,few,NA,TRBJ2-7,TRBV10-3
CASSSELRDYIYEQYF,TGCGCCAGCAGCTCCGAGCTCCGGGACTACATTTACGAGCAGTACTTC,few,TRBD2,TRBJ2-7,TRBV4-1
CASSPWGRMNAFF,TGTGCCAGCAGCCCCTGGGGCCGGATGAATGCTTTCTTT,NA,NA,TRBJ1-1,TRBV3-1
CASSFYICSARGTSGKDEQFF,NA,NA,NA,TRBJ2-1,TRBV5-6
CAISESGGGYNEQFF,TGTGCCATCAGTGAGTCAGGAGGGGGTTACAATGAGCAGTTCTTC,few,NA,TRBJ2-1,TRBV10-3
CSVEDVPSTDTQYF,TGCAGCGTTGAAGACGTCCCTAGCACAGATACGCAGTATTTT,NA,NA,TRBJ2-3,TRBV29-1
CASSPGLAKTDTQYF,TGCGCCAGCAGCCCCGGACTAGCTAAAACAGATACGCAGTATTTT,NA,TRBD2,TRBJ2-3,TRBV5-1
CTSSLTGTGGSYEQYF,TGCACCAGCAGCTTGACCGGGACAGGAGGGTCCTACGAGCAGTACTTC,NA,TRBD1,TRBJ2-7,TRBV5-1
CASSYTPLGGTDTQYF,TGTGCCAGCAGTTACACCCCGTTGGGAGGCACAGATACGCAGTATTTT,NA,NA,TRBJ2-3,TRBV6-5
CASSPGFPQGSTDTQYF,TGCGCCAGCAGCCCGGGCTTCCCCCAGGGGAGCACAGATACGCAGTATTTT,NA,NA,TRBJ2-3,TRBV4-1
CATSRSEQPSDEQYF,TGTGCCACCAGCAGATCCGAACAGCCTTCTGACGAGCAGTACTTC,few,NA,TRBJ2-7,TRBV15
CASSQTGPYGYTF,TGTGCCAGCAGTCAAACAGGGCCGTATGGCTACACCTTC,few,NA,TRBJ1-2,TRBV27
CASSPAPLADTQYF,TGCGCCAGCAGCCCCGCCCCACTAGCAGATACGCAGTATTTT,NA,NA,TRBJ2-3,TRBV4-1
CASSTRLLTHNEQFF,TGTGCCAGCAGCACCCGCCTTCTTACCCACAATGAGCAGTTCTTC,NA,NA,TRBJ2-1,TRBV3-1